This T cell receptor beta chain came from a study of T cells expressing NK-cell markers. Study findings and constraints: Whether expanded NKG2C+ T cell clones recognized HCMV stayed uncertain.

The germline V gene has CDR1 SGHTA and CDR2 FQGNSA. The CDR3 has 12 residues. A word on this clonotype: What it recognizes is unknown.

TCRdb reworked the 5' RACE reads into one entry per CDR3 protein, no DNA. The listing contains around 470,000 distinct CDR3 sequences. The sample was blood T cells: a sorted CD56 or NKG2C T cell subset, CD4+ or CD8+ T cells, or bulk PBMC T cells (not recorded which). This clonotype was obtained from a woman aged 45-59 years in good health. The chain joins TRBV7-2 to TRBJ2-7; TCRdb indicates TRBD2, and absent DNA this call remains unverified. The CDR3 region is CASSDTRYEQYF.